This T cell receptor (beta chain) was sequenced during a study of T cell responses to AZD1222 COVID-19 vaccine. Whole-study results and caveats: The repertoires were collected only after the peak T cell response. Spike-specific TCR breadth rose after two AZD1222 doses, and depth rose as well.

The count of this clone is one. The target antigen is unknown. Clones were read by immunoSEQ multiplex PCR, and TCRdb kept only the in-frame ones, dropping some. The table shows about 93,000 clones, with over 85% occurring only once. From germline, CDR1 is LGHDT and CDR2 YNNKEL (reference sequence). Germline trimming cut 0 bases from V and 2 bases from J; bases unmatched to any gene: 7. The CDR3 has 17 residues. This TCR came from an adult in good health. The chain employs TRBV3-1 (or the pseudogene TRBV3-2) and TRBJ2-3, with TRBD2 matching over 8 bases. The material was peripheral blood, obtained on day 0 of MenACWY control vaccination. CDR3 DNA: TGTGCCAGCAGCCAAGATTTTACCGGGGGGGCCACAGATACGCAGTATTTT. Encoded protein: CASSQDFTGGATDTQYF.